This T cell receptor (beta chain) derives from a study of shared clonotypes between healthy human individuals. Study outcomes and limitations: Since donors were few, the genetic and exposure-history diversity represented was limited.

V lost 6 bases to trimming and J lost 6 bases, with 15 bases between them. The CDR3 totals 14 residues. CDR1 and CDR2 (germline): MNHNS, SASEGT. Every one of the donors was a Caucasian adult that lived in Nashville, Tennessee. Memory CD4+ cells were the fraction left after CD45RA+ naive selection. The repertoire was sequenced with immunoSEQ multiplex PCR; TCRdb's copy has only in-frame clones and lacks some. The sample shows some 1.4 million clones, about 96% of them seen only once. To note about this clone: Its target is unknown.

This TCR was sampled from a man younger than 45 in good health. Specimen: naive CD4+ T cells sorted from blood. Subset here: CD45RA+ positively selected. The chain recombines TRBV6-1 with TRBJ2-1; D gene ambiguous. The CDR3 coding sequence is TGTGCCAGCAGGAGATACCATCAGACCAATGAGCAGTTCTTC. It specifies CASRRYHQTNEQFF.